This T cell receptor beta chain was recorded in a study of shared clonotypes between healthy human individuals. Points from the study as a whole: About 5% of naive CD4 clonotypes were common to a few donors. Researchers found naive subsets generally carried larger estimated richness than memory subsets.

Deep was the level at which the assay was run. The material for each subset, its genomic DNA, was split evenly across several immunoSEQ plates. The protocol was immunoSEQ multiplex PCR, while the TCRdb copy is restricted to in-frame clones and leaves out a portion. The repertoire includes a few hundred thousand clones, roughly 70% of them detected once, and more than 9% sits in the top ten. Germline CDR1 and CDR2: SGHTA and FQGNSA. With 4 bases clipped from V and 8 bases from J, the junction kept 6 bases outside the gene matches. The length of the CDR3 is 15 residues. With respect to this clone: The antigen is not known.

The TCR originated in a man aged 25 to 45 in good health. The rearrangement uses TRBV7-2 and TRBJ1-4; 11 bases are a match to TRBD1. Source material: memory CD4+ T cells sorted from blood. Subset: CD45RA-negative fraction. As DNA, the CDR3 is TGTGCCAGCAGCTCGGACAGGGGGCTGGGCGAAAAACTGTTTTTT. Translation gives CASSSDRGLGEKLFF.